This T cell receptor (beta chain) was sequenced in a study of blood T cell repertoires in COVID-19. J lost 6 bases, V lost 3 bases, and 3 bases had no gene match. Germline V lookup: CDR1 MNHNS, CDR2 SASEGT. The CDR3 loop spans 13 amino acids. Original handling: Estimates of nucleated cell counts were drawn from the amplification of reference gene primers. The method was immunoSEQ multiplex PCR; TCRdb's version includes in-frame clones alone and lacks a portion of them. The V and J calls and the clone size are those of that table, but D and trimming were determined from the DNA. The profile shows about 120,000 clones, roughly 70% of them singletons.

The clonotype comes from a human donor with acute or convalescent COVID-19. The donor label of this sample is uncertain. The specimen was peripheral blood. The V gene is TRBV6-1, the J gene TRBJ2-3, with 7 bases that match TRBD2. For the CDR3, the DNA is TGTGCCAGCAGTGATCTCGGGGGGGATACGCAGTATTTT. Translating it yields CASSDLGGDTQYF.